The 25 T cell receptor beta chains in this list originate from one sample, sequenced in a study of T cells after posttransplantation cyclophosphamide. TCRdb's table, derived via immunoSEQ multiplex PCR, lists solely in-frame clones and lacks some. The sample contains about 38,000 clones, none of them singletons. The sample comprised PBMCs. These receptors all stem from a man aged 50 to 59 in good health, CMV-negative, and a related stem cell transplant donor.

This clone was seen many times. Here the CDR3 reads CASSRGRGAAYEQYF. CDR3 bases: TGTGCCAGCAGCCGGGGGAGGGGCGCGGCCTACGAGCAGTACTTC. V gene TRBV5-4 combines with J gene TRBJ2-7; 7 bases align to TRBD2. V lost 4 bases to trimming and J lost 2 bases; unmatched junction nucleotides: 9. Germline-derived CDR1 and CDR2 are SGHNT and YYREEE (reference sequence). The length of the CDR3 is 15 residues.

The CDR3 loop reads CASSLCTPTGYDDQPQHF. CDR3 in DNA: TGTGCCAGCAGTTTATGCACACCGACGGGTTATGACGATCAGCCCCAGCATTTT. The genes are TRBV27 and TRBJ1-5; D remains ambiguous. CDR1 is MNHEY, CDR2 SMNVEV, per germline (reference sequence). Between the trimmed V and J ends, which lost 1 base and 5 bases, there was a span of 21 bases. There are 18 residues in the CDR3.

There are many counts of this clone. The rearrangement uses TRBV18 and TRBJ2-7, with 8 bases that match TRBD2. Germline lookup yields CDR1 KGHSH and CDR2 LQKENI. J gave up 0 bases and V 1 base, and 5 bases lay outside the gene matches. The CDR3 has 16 residues. This CDR3 is CASSPQGLGVSYEQYF. DNA of the CDR3: TGTGCCAGCTCACCACAGGGACTAGGAGTCTCCTACGAGCAGTACTTC.

This clone has ten or more counts. The chain links TRBV10-2 to TRBJ1-1; the D is unclear. Germline loops: CDR1 WSHSY, CDR2 SAAADI. This CDR3 spans 13 amino acids. V lost 2 bases, J lost 1 base, and 5 bases lay in between. Written as DNA, the CDR3 is TGCGCCAGCAGTGAGACTGCGAACACTGAAGCTTTCTTT. Translation: CASSETANTEAFF.

This clone appeared many times. V and J are TRBV6-6 and TRBJ1-5, with D unresolved. CDR1 and CDR2 (germline): MNHNY, SVGAGI (reference sequence). There are 13 residues in the CDR3. Between the trimmed V and J ends, which lost 5 bases and 5 bases, there was a span of 10 bases. For the CDR3, the DNA is TGTGCCAGCAGTCTGCCCCAGTATCAGCCCCAGCATTTT. It translates to CASSLPQYQPQHF.

Ten or more counts support this clone. The J gene is TRBJ1-2, the V gene TRBV2; 8 bases align to TRBD1. Germline V lookup: CDR1 SNHLY, CDR2 FYNNEI. The CDR3 has 14 amino acids. The junction had 8 bases not matched to a gene; V was cut back by 5 bases and J by 6 bases. In nucleotides, the CDR3 is TGTGCCAGCAGTTCGGGACTGGACAGGGATGGCTACACCTTC. Its protein is CASSSGLDRDGYTF.

The table lists this clone with a few counts. The rearrangement uses TRBV5-1 and TRBJ2-1, with 11 bases aligning to TRBD2. The J segment lost 15 bases and the V segment lost 4 bases, leaving 12 bases of the junction unmatched. This CDR3 has 14 amino acids. The germline V gene encodes CDR1 SGHRS and CDR2 YFSETQ. CDR3 bases: TGCGCCAGCAGCGTCGGGACTAGCGGTCCAGGAGGGTTCTTC. Protein product: CASSVGTSGPGGFF.

This clone came up many times. This chain connects TRBV7-6 to TRBJ2-2; a weak D match, TRBD1 (6 bases). CDR3 length: 16 amino acids. V lost 1 base and J 3 bases, leaving 12 bases between the germline ends. Germline CDR1 reads SGHVS; CDR2 reads FNYEAQ. The CDR3 here is CASSLVMTGYTGELFF. In DNA, the CDR3 is TGTGCCAGCAGCTTAGTGATGACAGGCTACACCGGGGAGCTGTTTTTT. The variable domain in full, completed from reference TRBV7-6 and TRBJ2-2, reads GAGVSQSPRYKVTKRGQDVALRCDPISGHVSLYWYRQALGQGPEFLTYFNYEAQQDKSGLPNDRFSAERPEGSISTLTIQRTEQRDSAMYRCASSLVMTGYTGELFFGEGSRLTVL.

This clone was seen ten or more times. The rearrangement joins TRBV5-6 to TRBJ2-5; D possibly corresponds to TRBD1 (5 bases). Per germline, CDR1 SGHDT and CDR2 YYEEEE. V dropped 0 bases and J dropped 6 bases, with 9 bases sitting between them. This CDR3 contains 13 residues. In nucleotides, the CDR3 is TGTGCCAGCAGCTTGGGGGGCCCAAAGACCCAGTACTTC. This sequence encodes CASSLGGPKTQYF.

Many counts were recorded for this clone. This chain links TRBV9 with TRBJ2-2, with a tentative D call TRBD2 (5 bases). Looked up from germline, CDR1 is SGDLS and CDR2 is YYNGEE. CDR3 length: 16 amino acids. Trimming shortened V by 5 bases and J by 1 base, and 15 bases separated the two germline ends. The DNA for the CDR3 is TGTGCCAGCAGTAGCGAGGAAAGATTGAACACCGGGGAGCTGTTTTTT. Protein product: CASSSEERLNTGELFF. Supplemented by reference TRBV9 and TRBJ2-2, the full variable domain reads DSGVTQTPKHLITATGQRVTLRCSPRSGDLSVYWYQQSLDQGLQFLIQYYNGEERAKGNILERFSAQQFPDLHSELNLSSLELGDSALYFCASSSEERLNTGELFFGEGSRLTVL.

In its sample, this clone was seen many times. This chain connects TRBV2 to TRBJ2-3; 8 bases are a match to TRBD1. Germline CDR1 SNHLY, CDR2 FYNNEI. Trimming at V came to 3 bases and at J to 0 bases, leaving 5 bases not matched to a gene. The CDR3 totals 16 residues. DNA of the CDR3: TGTGCCAGCAGTGAGGGACAGGCTTATAGCACAGATACGCAGTATTTT. It codes for CASSEGQAYSTDTQYF.

This clone has ten or more counts. V usage is TRBV6-1 and J usage is TRBJ1-2; D unclear. V was shortened by 3 bases and J by 6 bases, with 11 bases between the two germline ends. The germline V gene encodes CDR1 MNHNS and CDR2 SASEGT. The CDR3 totals 13 residues. Written as DNA, the CDR3 is TGTGCCAGCAGTGAGGGCTTAATGGATGGCTACACCTTC. Protein: CASSEGLMDGYTF.

This clone was recorded many times. V is TRBV19 and J is TRBJ1-5; 7 bases line up with TRBD1. Losses at the gene ends were 1 base for V and 2 bases for J; bases not matched to a gene: 2. Per the germline V gene, CDR1 is LNHDA and CDR2 is SQIVND (reference sequence). CDR3 size: 15 residues. The CDR3 reads CASSIGQGGNQPQHF. The CDR3 DNA sequence: TGTGCCAGTAGTATAGGACAGGGAGGCAATCAGCCCCAGCATTTT.

This clone came up many times. The chain couples TRBV6-1 to TRBJ2-2; TRBD1 aligns across 7 bases. Germline-derived CDR1 and CDR2 are MNHNS and SASEGT. This CDR3 has 14 amino acids. V lost 11 bases to trimming and J lost 1 base; unmatched junction nucleotides: 7. CDR3: CAARGTVNTGELFF. CDR3 nucleotide sequence: TGTGCCGCAAGGGGGACAGTGAACACCGGGGAGCTGTTTTTT.

This clone was seen at least ten times. The V and J genes are TRBV5-1 and TRBJ1-6; 7 nucleotides line up with TRBD1. CDR3 length: 16 residues. V was clipped by 2 bases and J by 7 bases; unmatched bases: 9. Germline CDR1 reads SGHRS; CDR2 reads YFSETQ. CDR3 bases: TGCGCCAGCAGCTTTATTCCGGGACAGACCAATTCACCCCTCCACTTT. Translated: CASSFIPGQTNSPLHF.

This clone appeared many times. The chain uses TRBV27 and TRBJ2-1; the D is unclear. The CDR3 is 15 residues long. Germline V gene data show CDR1 as MNHEY and CDR2 as SMNVEV (reference sequence). Trimming took 3 bases from V and 0 from J, leaving 9 bases between them. CDR3 bases: TGTGCCAGCAGTTTTTCCCCGAGCTCCTACAATGAGCAGTTCTTC. Protein: CASSFSPSSYNEQFF.

This clone was recorded many times. V usage is TRBV5-4 and J usage is TRBJ2-5; 15 nucleotides agree with TRBD2. This CDR3 comprises 17 residues. Germline CDR1 is SGHNT and CDR2 is YYREEE (reference sequence). The V segment lost 4 bases and the J segment 2 bases; nucleotides outside the gene matches: 6. CDR3 sequence reads: CASSGTSGRRRQETQYF. The CDR3 coding sequence is TGTGCCAGCAGCGGGACTAGCGGGAGGAGGCGTCAAGAGACCCAGTACTTC. The variable domain in full, completed from reference TRBV5-4 and TRBJ2-5, reads ETGVTQSPTHLIKTRGQQVTLRCSSQSGHNTVSWYQQALGQGPQFIFQYYREEENGRGNFPPRFSGLQFPNYSSELNVNALELDDSALYLCASSGTSGRRRQETQYFGPGTRLLVL.

This clone was picked up a small number of times. The chain carries TRBV7-3 and TRBJ1-2; TRBD1 agrees at 11 bases. Germline values: CDR1 SGHTA, CDR2 FQGTGA. The length of the CDR3 is 15 residues. V dropped 5 bases and J dropped 3; count of bases not matched to a gene: 5. For the CDR3, the DNA is TGTGCCAGCAGCGCTCGGGACAGGGGGGACTATGGCTACACCTTC. This encodes CASSARDRGDYGYTF.

The table lists this clone with many counts. The V gene is TRBV10-3, the J gene TRBJ2-5; D gene ambiguous. Per the germline V gene, CDR1 is ENHRY and CDR2 is SYGVKD. The length of the CDR3 is 12 residues. Trimming stripped 5 bases from V and 5 bases from J, with 9 bases between. This chain's CDR3 is CAISTVRETQYF. CDR3 DNA: TGTGCCATCAGTACCGTGCGGGAGACCCAGTACTTC.

This clone was recorded at least ten times. The gene calls are TRBV7-9 and TRBJ1-2, with 7 bases aligning to TRBD1. The CDR3 length is 15 residues. The junction had 9 bases not matched to a gene; V was cut back by 7 bases and J by 1 base. Germline loops: CDR1 SEHNR, CDR2 FQNEAQ (reference sequence). The CDR3 DNA reads TGTGCCAGCATCCCCCGACAGGGAAGTAACTATGGCTACACCTTC. Its protein is CASIPRQGSNYGYTF.

This clone has at least ten counts. The chain couples TRBV9 to TRBJ2-5, with D possibly matching TRBD1 (5 bases). This CDR3 comprises 15 residues. Germline-derived CDR1 and CDR2 are SGDLS and YYNGEE. V shed 3 bases and J shed 2 bases, with 14 bases lying between them. The CDR3 bases are TGTGCCAGCAGCGGAAAGCCAGGGTTACAAGAGACCCAGTACTTC. Translated, it gives CASSGKPGLQETQYF.

This clone was detected many times. V usage is TRBV6-5 and J usage is TRBJ2-1, with 9 bases that match TRBD1. Germline V gene lookup returns CDR1 MNHEY and CDR2 SVGAGI. V dropped 7 bases and J dropped 6; count of bases not matched to a gene: 4. The CDR3 covers 13 residues. CDR3 amino acids: CASIGTGPNEQFF. DNA of the CDR3: TGTGCCAGCATAGGGACAGGGCCCAATGAGCAGTTCTTC.

On this clone: This may stem from a read error, because a much larger clone lies one nucleotide away. The V gene is TRBV5-1, the J gene TRBJ2-2; tentatively, D is TRBD2 (5 bases). This CDR3 contains 15 residues. Germline lookup yields CDR1 SGHRS and CDR2 YFSETQ. The CDR3 spells CSSSLADRGVGELFF. For the CDR3, the DNA is TGCTCCAGCAGCTTGGCCGACCGGGGAGTTGGGGAGCTGTTTTTT.

This clone was recorded a few times. The V gene is TRBV30, the J gene TRBJ2-5; tentative D call: TRBD1 (6 bases). Germline values: CDR1 GTSNPN, CDR2 SVGIG (reference sequence). This CDR3 region has 14 residues. The V and J ends lost 2 bases and 7 bases respectively, with 17 bases between them. The DNA for the CDR3 is TGTGCCTGGAGTTACCCTGGGACATCAGGGACCCAGTACTTC. It translates to CAWSYPGTSGTQYF.

This clone was found many times. The genes are TRBV7-2 and TRBJ2-7; the match to TRBD2 covers 8 bases. Germline V gives CDR1 SGHTA, CDR2 FQGNSA. The CDR3 is made up of 16 amino acids. V shed 5 bases, J shed 4 bases, and the junction held 13 bases outside the gene matches. The CDR3 nucleotides read TGTGCCAGCAGCCCCCACGGGGGGGCAGCAAGGTACGAGCAGTACTTC. It encodes CASSPHGGAARYEQYF.